This T cell receptor beta chain was recorded in a study of T-cell reconstitution after alpha-beta-depleted transplantation in children. The CDR3 contains 15 residues. Unique molecular identifiers were used to barcode this TCRbeta library. TCRdb passed the PCR reads through MiXCR, listing each CDR3 protein once. The sample comprises about 3,800 distinct CDR3 sequences, approximately 9.1% of which are singletons, and approximately 42% rests with the top ten. General study points: At day 60, the high TCRbeta diversity found in some patients originated from recipient T cells and thymic progenitors that had survived.

This clonotype was recorded many times. What it recognizes is unknown. The receptor's source is a male patient between 2 and 10 years old who had a stem cell transplant for acute lymphoblastic leukemia, so the T cells may come from the graft donor. The gene calls are TRBV3-2 and TRBJ1-6; TRBD1 is the table's D call and was not checked against the DNA. TRBV3-2 is a listed pseudogene. Source: PBMCs, mostly from graft donor cells, taken 180 days after TCRalphabeta/CD19-depleted stem cell transplant. CDR3 nucleotide sequence: TGTGCCAGCAGCCAGTCGGACAGGGATCGGTCACCCCTCCACTTT. Residues: CASSQSDRDRSPLHF.